What follows are 32 T cell receptor beta chains derived from one specimen sequenced in a study of blood T cells in healthy people across ages. A second PCR of about 7 to 11 cycles used a sample-barcoded 5' primer and a J-beta primer mix. One entry per CDR3 protein, called by TCRdb with MiXCR from the 5' RACE reads. In the table there are 800,000 or so distinct CDR3 sequences, around 45% of which are singletons. Sequencing was performed on blood. The receptors stem from an elderly man in good health.

Worth noting for this clonotype: One end of the junction varies from germline; a read error may be responsible. V and J are TRBV18 and TRBJ2-2; D not certain. The CDR3 runs to 13 residues. Germline assignment: CDR1 KGHSH and CDR2 LQKENI. The CDR3 here is CASLPQNTGELFF. The CDR3 nucleotides are TGTGCCAGCTTACCACAGAACACCGGGGAGCTGTTTTTT.

The chain couples TRBV7-2 to TRBJ2-3; D is ambiguous. The CDR3 is made up of 12 amino acids. Germline lookup yields CDR1 SGHTA and CDR2 FQGNSA. The ends were cut back, 5 bases at V and 7 bases at J, with 10 bases in the middle. The CDR3 reads CASSPGRNTQYF. In DNA, the CDR3 is TGTGCCAGCAGCCCCGGGCGGAATACGCAGTATTTT.

This chain links TRBV20-1 with TRBJ1-3; no clear D gene. Germline V lookup: CDR1 DFQATT, CDR2 SNEGSKA (reference sequence). Trimming removed 5 bases from V and 0 bases from J, with 11 bases in between. The CDR3 has 14 amino acids. CDR3 loop: CSAVRRLSGNTIYF. DNA of the CDR3: TGCAGTGCTGTCAGGAGGCTCTCTGGAAACACCATATATTTT.

Details on this clonotype: At one end the junction does not follow the germline gene, possibly because of a read error. The chain has TRBV12-3 or TRBV12-4 and TRBJ2-5; a weak D match, TRBD1 (5 bases). The CDR3 is 14 residues long. The CDR3 DNA reads TGTGCCAACAGTCCGTCCGCAGGGCGGAAGACCCAGTACTTC. Its protein is CANSPSAGRKTQYF.

The V and J genes are TRBV28 and TRBJ2-1, with D tentatively TRBD2 (5 bases). The V gene's germline CDR1 is MDHEN and CDR2 SYDVKM. This CDR3 has 13 residues. Deletions cut 5 bases from V and 3 bases from J, with 8 bases between. The CDR3 DNA sequence: TGTGCCAGCAGTACTGACTACTACAATGAGCAGTTCTTC. It codes for CASSTDYYNEQFF.

The rearrangement joins TRBV29-1 to TRBJ2-3; D perhaps matches TRBD2 (5 bases). Looked up from germline, CDR1 is SQVTM and CDR2 is ANQGSEA. Trimming removed 0 bases from V and 3 bases from J, with 13 bases in between. The CDR3 covers 15 residues. CDR3 coding DNA: TGCAGCGTTGAAGATCTAGCCCGTGGTACAGATACGCAGTATTTT. Its translation: CSVEDLARGTDTQYF.

This chain joins TRBV28 and TRBJ2-5, with D perhaps matching TRBD1 or TRBD2 (5 bases each). The CDR3 is 17 amino acids. Germline-derived CDR1 and CDR2 are MDHEN and SYDVKM. The V and J ends lost 4 bases and 3 bases respectively, with 21 bases between them. The CDR3: CASSSTYMGEKEETQYF. The CDR3 nucleotides are TGTGCCAGCAGTTCTACTTATATGGGGGAGAAGGAAGAGACCCAGTACTTC.

The V gene is TRBV7-3, the J gene TRBJ2-1; the D is unclear. V lost 3 bases to trimming and J lost 6 bases, with 9 bases between them. Per the germline V gene, CDR1 is SGHTA and CDR2 is FQGTGA. The CDR3 is 13 residues long. The CDR3 DNA follows: TGTGCCAGCAGCTTGGGCCTTGTCAATGAGCAGTTCTTC. Translating it yields CASSLGLVNEQFF. The whole variable domain, filled in from reference TRBV7-3 and TRBJ2-1, reads GAGVSQTPSNKVTEKGKYVELRCDPISGHTALYWYRQSLGQGPEFLIYFQGTGAADDSGLPNDRFFAVRPEGSVSTLKIQRTERGDSAVYLCASSLGLVNEQFFGPGTRLTVL.

The table lists this clonotype with a few counts. CDR3 in amino acids: CATQGNTEAFF. Written as DNA, the CDR3 is TGTGCCACCCAGGGAAACACTGAAGCTTTCTTT. The genes are TRBV7-9 and TRBJ1-1; D possibly corresponds to TRBD1 (5 bases). The CDR3 totals 11 residues. The ends were cut back, 10 bases at V and 2 bases at J, with 8 bases in the middle. Per the germline V gene, CDR1 is SEHNR and CDR2 is FQNEAQ (reference sequence).

This clonotype was seen repeatedly, ten times or more. CDR3 loop: CASSLVPLAGGSYASTDTQYF. The CDR3 nucleotides read TGTGCCAGCAGCTTAGTCCCCCTAGCGGGAGGAAGTTACGCTAGCACAGATACGCAGTATTTT. The V gene is TRBV11-2, the J gene TRBJ2-3; TRBD2 aligns across 11 bases. Per the germline V gene, CDR1 is SGHAT and CDR2 is FQNNGV. V dropped 1 base and J dropped 0; count of bases not matched to a gene: 15. This CDR3 is built from 21 residues.

The chain is built from TRBV30 and TRBJ2-3; tentatively, D is TRBD1 (5 bases). The CDR3 is made up of 15 amino acids. Trimming pared 1 base from V and 4 bases from J, leaving 15 bases between. Germline V gives CDR1 GTSNPN, CDR2 SVGIG (reference sequence). This CDR3 reads CAWSAPVTESDTQYF. CDR3 DNA sequence: TGTGCCTGGAGTGCCCCAGTGACAGAGTCAGATACGCAGTATTTT.

This clonotype was seen once. The chain joins TRBV20-1 to TRBJ2-3, with D hard to call. Trimming removed 6 bases at V and 0 bases at J, with 22 bases between. CDR1 DFQATT and CDR2 SNEGSKA come from the germline V gene (reference sequence). The CDR3 runs to 17 residues. This CDR3 reads CSALTPSMIYSTDTQYF. DNA for the CDR3: TGCAGTGCCCTAACCCCCTCGATGATTTATAGCACAGATACGCAGTATTTT.

This chain links TRBV6-2 or TRBV6-3 with TRBJ1-1; the D gene is possibly TRBD1 (6 bases). Trimming took 2 bases from V and 0 from J, leaving 16 bases between them. CDR1 and CDR2 (germline): MNHEY, SVGEGT. CDR3 length: 17 residues. The CDR3 DNA sequence: TGTGCCAGCAGTTACCTATGGGGAGGGGGAATGAACACTGAAGCTTTCTTT. Encoded protein: CASSYLWGGGMNTEAFF.

This clonotype turned up a few times. The CDR3 is CASSLRLNYGYTF. The CDR3 bases are TGTGCCAGCAGCCTACGGCTTAACTATGGCTACACCTTC. The V and J genes are TRBV7-9 and TRBJ1-2; D gene uncertain. This CDR3 is 13 amino acids long. Germline CDR1 SEHNR, CDR2 FQNEAQ (reference sequence). V was pared by 5 bases and J by 1 base, with 8 bases between.

The chain combines TRBV6-5 with TRBJ2-5; D ambiguous. Germline V gives CDR1 MNHEY, CDR2 SVGAGI. The CDR3 runs to 12 residues. V lost 9 bases and J 11 bases, leaving 19 bases between the germline ends. The CDR3 spells CASSSEYNEQYF. The CDR3 DNA reads as TGTGCCAGTTCATCCGAATACAATGAGCAGTACTTC.

This clonotype has at least ten counts. Just one base apart from a much larger clone, this may be a read error. V is TRBV7-2 and J is TRBJ2-7; D ambiguous. The germline gives CDR1 SGHTA, CDR2 FQGNSA. With 5 bases removed from V and 5 bases from J, the gap between germline ends came to 16 bases. The CDR3 has 14 residues. The CDR3 region has the DNA TGTGCCAGCAGCGTGGCGGTGGGTGGGGACGAGCAGTACTTC. Translating it yields CASSVAVGGDEQYF. Full variable domain (outside the CDR3, taken from reference TRBV7-2 and TRBJ2-7): GAGVSQSPSNKVTEKGKDVELRCDPISGHTALYWYRQSLGQGLEFLIYFQGNSAPDKSGLPSDRFSAERTGGSVSTLTIQRTQQEDSAVYLCASSVAVGGDEQYFGPGTRLTVT.

This clonotype was seen many times. The chain is built from TRBV3-1 and TRBJ2-1; 13 bases line up with TRBD2. The V gene end was trimmed by 3 bases and the J gene end by 5 bases; junction bases not matched to a gene: 7. The CDR3 consists of 17 residues. Germline CDR1 and CDR2: LGHDT and YNNKEL (reference sequence). CDR3 DNA: TGTGCCAGCAGCCATGACCTCGGACTAGCGGGGGACAATGAGCAGTTCTTC. This codes for CASSHDLGLAGDNEQFF.

This clonotype was seen only a few times. This chain links TRBV7-3 with TRBJ2-3, with 12 bases fitting TRBD2. Trimming at V came to 1 base and at J to 5 bases, leaving 7 bases not matched to a gene. This CDR3 has 17 amino acids. Germline CDR1 SGHTA, CDR2 FQGTGA. This CDR3 is CASSLRLAGDGGDTQYF. CDR3 DNA: TGTGCCAGCAGCTTAAGACTAGCGGGAGATGGTGGAGATACGCAGTATTTT.

This chain joins TRBV18 and TRBJ2-5; maybe TRBD2 (5 bases). The J call may be wrong; the DNA end is better matched by TRBJ2-7. The CDR3 consists of 16 residues. In germline, CDR1 is KGHSH, CDR2 LQKENI. The CDR3 spells CASSLNRGRSSYEQYF. The CDR3 bases are TGTGCCAGCTCACTAAACCGGGGTAGAAGCTCCTACGAGCAGTACTTC.

The sample holds a few counts of this clonotype. The CDR3 region has the DNA TGTGCCAGCAGTTACAATCTCGGGGATACGCAGTATTTT. This translates into CASSYNLGDTQYF. V and J are TRBV6-2 or TRBV6-3 and TRBJ2-3; D is ambiguous. Trimming left V 2 bases short and J 6 bases short, with 9 bases between. Per germline, CDR1 MNHEY and CDR2 SVGEGT. The CDR3 is made up of 13 amino acids.

This clonotype was picked up one time. The chain couples TRBV5-1 to TRBJ2-5; D perhaps matches TRBD1 (6 bases). CDR1 is SGHRS, CDR2 YFSETQ, per germline. This CDR3 comprises 21 residues. Trimming pared 3 bases from V and 0 bases from J, leaving 30 bases between. The CDR3 nucleotides read TGCGCCAGCAGCTCCTCAATACCCGACAGGCGACCCTTGCCGTACCAAGAGACCCAGTACTTC. This encodes CASSSSIPDRRPLPYQETQYF.

The V gene is TRBV5-1, the J gene TRBJ2-2, with a tentative D call TRBD1 (7 bases). Per the germline V gene, CDR1 is SGHRS and CDR2 is YFSETQ. V shed 2 bases and J shed 7 bases, with 12 bases lying between them. This CDR3 has 14 residues. CDR3 amino acids: CASSFDREDGELFF. The CDR3 nucleotides read TGCGCCAGCAGCTTCGACAGGGAGGACGGGGAGCTGTTTTTT.

The chain combines TRBV27 with TRBJ2-1; a weak D match, TRBD2 (5 bases). This CDR3 contains 15 residues. V lost 4 bases and J lost 3, with 13 bases in between. Per the germline V gene, CDR1 is MNHEY and CDR2 is SMNVEV (reference sequence). The CDR3 DNA reads TGTGCCAGCAGTTCGACCCCCGGACTCTACAATGAGCAGTTCTTC. The encoded protein is CASSSTPGLYNEQFF.

V gene TRBV25-1 combines with J gene TRBJ2-6; TRBD1 agrees at 11 bases. The CDR3 spans 17 residues. V shed 5 bases and J 0 bases; nucleotides not matched to a gene: 3. Germline CDR1 MGHDK, CDR2 SYGVNS. The CDR3 loop reads CASSTGTGGSGANVLTF. The CDR3 DNA sequence: TGTGCCAGCAGTACCGGGACAGGGGGCTCTGGGGCCAACGTCCTGACTTTC.

The chain carries TRBV29-1 and TRBJ2-5; D uncertain. CDR3 length equals 14 residues. Germline V CDR1 and CDR2: SQVTM, ANQGSEA. V was trimmed by 2 bases and J by 2 bases, leaving 12 bases between them. In nucleotides, the CDR3 is TGCAGCGTTGAATTGGGCACAATTCAAGAGACCCAGTACTTC. Translation: CSVELGTIQETQYF.

The CDR3 DNA sequence: TGCAGTGCTAGAGAAGAGGGATTGAATGAAAAACTGTTTTTT. This codes for CSAREEGLNEKLFF. The J gene is TRBJ1-4, the V gene TRBV20-1; D not certain. The V gene's germline CDR1 is DFQATT and CDR2 SNEGSKA (reference sequence). This CDR3 region has 14 residues. Trimming removed 0 bases from V and 5 bases from J, with 10 bases in between.

This sequence joins TRBV20-1 and TRBJ2-1; possibly TRBD2 for D (6 bases). CDR1 and CDR2 from the germline V gene are DFQATT and SNEGSKA (reference sequence). This CDR3 is built from 16 residues. V was clipped by 3 bases and J by 0 bases, with 15 bases between them. CDR3 amino acids: CSASGTSSSSYNEQFF. The CDR3 DNA reads TGCAGTGCTAGCGGTACTAGCTCCAGCTCCTACAATGAGCAGTTCTTC.

V is TRBV7-8 and J is TRBJ1-1; TRBD1 might be the D (6 bases). CDR3 length: 15 residues. The ends were cut back, 5 bases at V and 2 bases at J, with 15 bases in the middle. CDR1 and CDR2 (germline): SGHVS, FQNEAQ. The CDR3 loop reads CASSPMGRGNTEAFF. The CDR3 DNA is TGTGCCAGCAGCCCAATGGGCAGGGGTAACACTGAAGCTTTCTTT.

The CDR3: CATSRPGLEGGEQYF. The CDR3 region has the DNA TGTGCCACCAGCAGGCCGGGACTAGAGGGCGGCGAGCAGTACTTC. The V call is TRBV15, the J call TRBJ2-5; 8 nucleotides agree with TRBD2. The J call may be in error: the DNA end matches TRBJ2-7 better. CDR1 and CDR2 from the germline V gene are LNHNV and YYDKDF (reference sequence). CDR3 length: 15 residues.

This clonotype was picked up a small number of times. The J gene is TRBJ1-6, the V gene TRBV15; D perhaps matches TRBD1 (6 bases). The CDR3 totals 15 residues. V lost 0 bases and J lost 11, with 14 bases in between. In germline, CDR1 is LNHNV, CDR2 YYDKDF (reference sequence). CDR3 residues: CATSRDSVRGAPLHF. The CDR3 coding sequence is TGTGCCACCAGCAGAGATTCTGTAAGGGGGGCACCCCTCCACTTT.

This clonotype was recorded many times. The chain is built from TRBV6-5 and TRBJ2-1; TRBD2 matches at 9 bases. Losses at the gene ends were 6 bases for V and 6 bases for J; bases not matched to a gene: 6. Germline-derived CDR1 and CDR2 are MNHEY and SVGAGI. This CDR3 has 14 amino acids. The CDR3 region is CASRLAGISNEQFF. CDR3 in DNA: TGTGCCAGCAGACTAGCGGGCATTTCCAATGAGCAGTTCTTC.

This chain links TRBV20-1 with TRBJ2-1; TRBD2 aligns across 10 bases. Trimming at V came to 3 bases and at J to 10 bases, leaving 9 bases not matched to a gene. The germline gives CDR1 DFQATT, CDR2 SNEGSKA (reference sequence). The length of the CDR3 is 14 residues. The CDR3 sequence is CSASTSGIRGEQFF. The CDR3 nucleotides are TGCAGTGCTAGTACTAGCGGGATCAGAGGAGAGCAGTTCTTC.